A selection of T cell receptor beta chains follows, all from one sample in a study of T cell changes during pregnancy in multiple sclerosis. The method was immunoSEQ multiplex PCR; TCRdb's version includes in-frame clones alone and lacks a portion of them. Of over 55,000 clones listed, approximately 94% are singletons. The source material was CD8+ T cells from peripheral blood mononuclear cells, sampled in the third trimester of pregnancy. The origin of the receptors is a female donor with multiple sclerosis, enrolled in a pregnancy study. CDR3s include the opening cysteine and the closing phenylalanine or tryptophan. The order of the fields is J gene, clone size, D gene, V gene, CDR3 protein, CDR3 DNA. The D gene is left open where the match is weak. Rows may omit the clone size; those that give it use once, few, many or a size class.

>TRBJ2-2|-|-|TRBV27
CASKILGEGGELFF
TGTGCCAGCAAGATCCTAGGGGAAGGCGGGGAGCTGTTTTTT
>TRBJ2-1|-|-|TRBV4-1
CASSQEPGYNEQFF
TGCGCCAGCAGCCAAGAGCCGGGGTACAATGAGCAGTTCTTC
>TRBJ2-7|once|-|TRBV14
CASSQGAGNFYEQYF
TGTGCCAGCAGCCAAGGTGCCGGGAACTTCTACGAGCAGTACTTC
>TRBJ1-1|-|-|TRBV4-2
CASSQDGGNTEAFF
TGTGCCAGCAGCCAAGATGGAGGGAACACTGAAGCTTTCTTT
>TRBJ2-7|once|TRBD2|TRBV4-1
CASSQGLADNSYEQYF
TGCGCCAGCAGCCAAGGACTAGCGGACAATTCCTACGAGCAGTACTTC
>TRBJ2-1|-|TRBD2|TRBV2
CASSLGLAAYNEQFF
TGTGCCAGCAGCCTGGGACTAGCGGCTTACAATGAGCAGTTCTTC
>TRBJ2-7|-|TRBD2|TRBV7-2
CASSLALTSGRRSYEQYF
TGTGCCAGCAGCTTAGCGCTAACTAGCGGGAGGAGGTCCTACGAGCAGTACTTC
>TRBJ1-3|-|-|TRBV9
CASSLMGAGGNTIYF
TGTGCCAGCAGCCTGATGGGGGCAGGGGGAAACACCATATATTTT
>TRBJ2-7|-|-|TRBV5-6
CASSLAGSGPYEQYF
TGTGCCAGCAGCTTGGCCGGTTCTGGTCCCTACGAGCAGTACTTC
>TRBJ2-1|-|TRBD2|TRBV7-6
CASSPGTSGRGSVFNEQFF
TGTGCCAGCAGCCCGGGGACTAGCGGGAGGGGTTCGGTTTTCAATGAGCAGTTCTTC
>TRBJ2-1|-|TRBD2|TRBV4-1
CASSQAAGEAYEQFF
TGCGCCAGCAGCCAAGCGGCGGGAGAGGCATATGAGCAGTTCTTC
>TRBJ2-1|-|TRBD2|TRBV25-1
CASGLAPSSYNEQFF
TGTGCCAGCGGACTAGCCCCGAGCTCCTACAATGAGCAGTTCTTC
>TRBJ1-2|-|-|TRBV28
CASSFGVGDYGYTF
TGTGCCAGCAGTTTTGGCGTAGGGGACTATGGCTACACCTTC
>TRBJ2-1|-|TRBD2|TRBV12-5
CASGFPTSGSLDEQFF
TGTGCTAGTGGTTTCCCCACTAGCGGGAGTCTCGATGAGCAGTTCTTC
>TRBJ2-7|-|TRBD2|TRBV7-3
CASSLTSGGSYEQYF
TGTGCCAGCAGCTTGACTAGCGGGGGATCCTACGAGCAGTACTTC
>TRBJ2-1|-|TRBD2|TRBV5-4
CASSGVAGKSSEQFF
TGTGCCAGCAGCGGAGTAGCGGGAAAAAGTAGTGAGCAGTTCTTC
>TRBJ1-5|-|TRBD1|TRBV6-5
CASSPTGAGNQPQHF
TGTGCCAGCAGCCCGACAGGGGCGGGCAATCAGCCCCAGCATTTT
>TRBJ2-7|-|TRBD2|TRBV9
CASSVGGAANEQYF
TGTGCCAGCAGCGTCGGGGGGGCTGCCAACGAGCAGTACTTC
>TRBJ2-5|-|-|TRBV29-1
CSVESLLWESQYF
TGCAGCGTTGAGTCATTATTATGGGAGTCCCAGTACTTC
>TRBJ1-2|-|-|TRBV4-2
CASSQDIGTLVTNYGYTF
TGTGCCAGCAGCCAAGATATTGGGACTTTGGTGACGAACTATGGCTACACCTTC
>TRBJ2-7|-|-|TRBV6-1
CASSPPFSYEQYF
TGTGCCAGCAGCCCTCCCTTCTCCTACGAGCAGTACTTC
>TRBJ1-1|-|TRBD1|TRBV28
CASRIFEEGAPEAFF
TGTGCCAGCAGGATCTTTGAGGAGGGGGCCCCTGAAGCTTTCTTT
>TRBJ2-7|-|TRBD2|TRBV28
CASSYLAGETYEQYF
TGTGCCAGCAGTTACCTAGCGGGGGAGACCTACGAGCAGTACTTC